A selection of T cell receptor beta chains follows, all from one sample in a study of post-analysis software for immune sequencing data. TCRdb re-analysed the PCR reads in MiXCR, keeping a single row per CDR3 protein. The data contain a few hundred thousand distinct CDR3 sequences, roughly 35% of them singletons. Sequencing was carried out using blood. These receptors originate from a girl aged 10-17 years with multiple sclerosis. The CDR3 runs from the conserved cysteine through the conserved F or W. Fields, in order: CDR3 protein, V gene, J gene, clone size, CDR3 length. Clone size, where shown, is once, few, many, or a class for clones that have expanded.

CDR3aa: CASSLAYGQLRNEQFF; v_gene: TRBV5-1; j_gene: TRBJ2-1; abundance: .; len: 16
CDR3aa: CSASDRYGYTF; v_gene: TRBV29-1; j_gene: TRBJ1-2; abundance: .; len: 11
CDR3aa: CASTSEQIATNEKLFF; v_gene: TRBV7-9; j_gene: TRBJ1-4; abundance: .; len: 16
CDR3aa: CASTKLWTGGNEQFF; v_gene: TRBV4-1; j_gene: TRBJ2-1; abundance: few; len: 15
CDR3aa: CASSPVTGLGELFF; v_gene: TRBV18; j_gene: TRBJ1-4; abundance: few; len: 14
CDR3aa: CASSPWQAGSYEQYF; v_gene: TRBV27; j_gene: TRBJ2-7; abundance: many; len: 15
CDR3aa: CSVVPQGLARYNEQFF; v_gene: TRBV29-1; j_gene: TRBJ2-1; abundance: many; len: 16
CDR3aa: CASSYRDSRGYTF; v_gene: TRBV7-2; j_gene: TRBJ1-2; abundance: .; len: 13
CDR3aa: CANRGQGASETQYF; v_gene: TRBV28; j_gene: TRBJ2-5; abundance: .; len: 14
CDR3aa: CASSVLPTEFSPLHF; v_gene: TRBV9; j_gene: TRBJ1-6; abundance: .; len: 15
CDR3aa: CASSPAWGWTEAFF; v_gene: TRBV7-2; j_gene: TRBJ1-1; abundance: .; len: 14
CDR3aa: CASSQEGREDQPQHF; v_gene: TRBV4-1; j_gene: TRBJ1-5; abundance: few; len: 15
CDR3aa: CASSLAAGGLTDTQYF; v_gene: TRBV11-2; j_gene: TRBJ2-3; abundance: few; len: 16
CDR3aa: CASSLNRLTGGLGYTF; v_gene: TRBV6-1; j_gene: TRBJ1-2; abundance: .; len: 16
CDR3aa: CSVEQQKVYNEQFF; v_gene: TRBV29-1; j_gene: TRBJ2-1; abundance: few; len: 14
CDR3aa: CASTPWPDTQYF; v_gene: TRBV4-3; j_gene: TRBJ2-5; abundance: .; len: 12
CDR3aa: CASSPSPGDEQFF; v_gene: TRBV7-2; j_gene: TRBJ2-1; abundance: .; len: 13
CDR3aa: CAWRTNYGYTF; v_gene: TRBV30; j_gene: TRBJ1-2; abundance: .; len: 11
CDR3aa: CASSLWGRQGRSEGYTF; v_gene: TRBV7-9; j_gene: TRBJ1-2; abundance: many; len: 17
CDR3aa: CASSLPYRAAGANVLTF; v_gene: TRBV9; j_gene: TRBJ2-6; abundance: few; len: 17
CDR3aa: CASSLGQGRWEQYF; v_gene: TRBV5-1; j_gene: TRBJ2-7; abundance: .; len: 14
CDR3aa: CASSLEEGGRNTQYF; v_gene: TRBV7-8; j_gene: TRBJ2-3; abundance: .; len: 15
CDR3aa: CASSKGLAWQPQHF; v_gene: TRBV19; j_gene: TRBJ1-5; abundance: .; len: 14
CDR3aa: CASSSGSQPQHF; v_gene: TRBV6-2/TRBV6-3; j_gene: TRBJ1-5; abundance: few; len: 12
CDR3aa: CASGLVRRAAGNEQFF; v_gene: TRBV12-5; j_gene: TRBJ2-1; abundance: .; len: 16
CDR3aa: CATLAGAYQETQYF; v_gene: TRBV6-6; j_gene: TRBJ2-5; abundance: .; len: 14
CDR3aa: CASSHRTALAVLNSYEQYF; v_gene: TRBV7-8; j_gene: TRBJ2-7; abundance: .; len: 19
CDR3aa: CASGLTSQPQHF; v_gene: TRBV6-2/TRBV6-3; j_gene: TRBJ1-5; abundance: .; len: 12
CDR3aa: CASSLAWQGNREQFF; v_gene: TRBV7-2; j_gene: TRBJ2-1; abundance: few; len: 15
CDR3aa: CASSHSGSRNTEAFF; v_gene: TRBV4-1; j_gene: TRBJ1-1; abundance: .; len: 15
CDR3aa: CASSPRTPGPGYTF; v_gene: TRBV4-3; j_gene: TRBJ1-2; abundance: .; len: 14
CDR3aa: CSVATTWYEQYF; v_gene: TRBV29-1; j_gene: .; abundance: .; len: 12
CDR3aa: CAISYMDIVDNEQFF; v_gene: TRBV10-3; j_gene: TRBJ2-1; abundance: .; len: 15
CDR3aa: CASSFGGGTTDEQFF; v_gene: TRBV5-4; j_gene: TRBJ2-1; abundance: few; len: 15
CDR3aa: CASSLVGGGGAWDTQYF; v_gene: TRBV7-2; j_gene: TRBJ2-3; abundance: .; len: 17
CDR3aa: CATSRDKNRGNEQFF; v_gene: TRBV15; j_gene: TRBJ2-1; abundance: few; len: 15
CDR3aa: CASSLGWEADEQYF; v_gene: TRBV11-2; j_gene: .; abundance: .; len: 14
CDR3aa: CASSFYRGENVQYF; v_gene: TRBV7-8; j_gene: TRBJ2-7; abundance: .; len: 14
CDR3aa: CASSFSLGRGGYEQYF; v_gene: TRBV11-2; j_gene: .; abundance: few; len: 16
CDR3aa: CASSTPTWGTQYF; v_gene: TRBV3-1; j_gene: TRBJ2-5; abundance: .; len: 13
CDR3aa: CSAGSSYGYTF; v_gene: TRBV29-1; j_gene: TRBJ1-2; abundance: .; len: 11
CDR3aa: CATSRDLGLATDTQYF; v_gene: TRBV15; j_gene: TRBJ2-3; abundance: few; len: 16